The present entry profiles one TCR beta chain with its context. The antigen is undetermined. This specimen belongs to a study of cytomegalovirus exposure and HLA in healthy donors. Regarding the study as a whole: Researchers catalogued over 150 TCR beta chains as cytomegalovirus-associated.

The table came from immunoSEQ multiplex PCR; TCRdb's copy has only in-frame clones and leaves some out. The sample carries roughly 150,000 clones, roughly 84% recorded once. The CDR3 loop spans 15 amino acids. CDR1 and CDR2 from the germline V gene are LNHDA and SQIVND (reference sequence). Trimming took off 2 bases at V and 5 bases at J, with 13 bases between the two ends. V usage is TRBV19 and J usage is TRBJ1-5, with no clear D. The sequence was obtained from a man aged 25 to 40 in good health and CMV-seropositive. Sequences were obtained from PBMCs. The CDR3 loop reads CASSILAGGHQPQHF. The CDR3 coding sequence is TGTGCCAGTAGTATACTGGCAGGAGGGCATCAGCCCCAGCATTTT.